This T cell receptor beta chain derives from a study of vaccination effects on CD4 cells after COVID-19. Cells that had been cultured for roughly ten days were the source of isolated CD4+ T cells. A word on this clone: The antigen remains unidentified.

Per the germline V gene, CDR1 is LGHDT and CDR2 is YNNKEL (reference sequence). The trim removed 5 bases at V and 2 bases at J, leaving 12 bases unmatched. The CDR3 extends over 17 amino acids. The protocol was immunoSEQ multiplex PCR, while the TCRdb copy is restricted to in-frame clones and leaves out a portion. The sample carries about 28,000 clones, less than 75% recorded once. This chain joins TRBV3-1 (or the pseudogene TRBV3-2) and TRBJ2-3; 8 nucleotides align to TRBD2. The clonotype was recovered from a human donor who received a COVID-19 vaccine. Sequenced here: CD4+ T cells from PBMCs cultured without peptide, sampled before COVID-19 vaccination. CDR3 nucleotides: TGTGCCAGCAGCACCCGGACTAGCCGCATTTACACAGATACGCAGTATTTT. Amino acids: CASSTRTSRIYTDTQYF.